The entry below describes one TCR beta chain. The data derive from a study of blood T cell repertoires in COVID-19. Study-level information: In each case, the material was cDNA or gDNA derived from T cells, B-cell-depleted T cells, or PBMCs.

The CDR3 is made up of 11 amino acids. Trimming left V 3 bases short and J 7 bases short, with 9 bases between. Germline V gene data show CDR1 as DFQATT and CDR2 as SNEGSKA (reference sequence). Assay used: immunoSEQ multiplex PCR; TCRdb lists only in-frame clones, some missing. The sample has about 130,000 clones, about four fifths seen once. Seattle cases were enrolled at active infection and followed longitudinally. Material: peripheral blood. This clonotype originated in a woman between 65 and 79 years old with COVID-19, enrolled during active disease. The chain joins TRBV20-1 to TRBJ1-1, with no clear D. CDR3 sequence: CSASREVEAFF. CDR3 coding DNA: TGCAGTGCTAGTCGGGAGGTTGAAGCTTTCTTT.